Below are 25 T cell receptor beta chains sequenced from a single sample in a study of spatial heterogeneity in lung cancer. Indicated time point: sample taken at primary tumor resection. Researchers sequenced whole RNA taken from tumor, nontumor lung or frozen PBMC without sorting. TCRdb fed the 5' RACE reads into MiXCR, producing one record per CDR3 protein. The sample contains over 45,000 distinct CDR3 sequences, over 4.5% of which appear only once. The sequencing here drew on PBMCs, taken at surgery. The receptors were sampled from a male donor with early-stage non-small cell lung cancer.

This clonotype has at least ten counts. The chain combines TRBV2 with TRBJ1-4, with D uncertain. This CDR3 has 13 amino acids. Germline lookup yields CDR1 SNHLY and CDR2 FYNNEI. The ends were cut back, 3 bases at V and 5 bases at J, with 7 bases in the middle. CDR3 protein: CASSDLSNEKLFF. The CDR3, as DNA: TGTGCCAGCAGTGATCTCTCCAATGAAAAACTGTTTTTT.

The genes are TRBV6-6 and TRBJ2-5; weak D call: TRBD1 (5 bases). The CDR3 is 13 residues long. The germline gives CDR1 MNHNY, CDR2 SVGAGI (reference sequence). Trimming took off 8 bases at V and 5 bases at J, with 15 bases between the two ends. Here the CDR3 reads CASRDTKGETQYF. The CDR3, as DNA: TGTGCCAGCCGAGACACTAAGGGGGAGACCCAGTACTTC.

This clonotype was seen ten or more times. V is TRBV28 and J is TRBJ1-1; D call uncertain. The V end was cut by 4 bases, the J end by 6 bases, with 9 bases between. The CDR3 runs 12 residues. CDR1 and CDR2 (germline): MDHEN, SYDVKM. CDR3 region: CASSSIYPEAFF. The CDR3, as DNA: TGTGCCAGCAGTTCCATATATCCTGAAGCTTTCTTT.

The V and J genes are TRBV7-2 and TRBJ1-5; 7 bases fit TRBD1. Trimming took 5 bases from V and 2 from J; bases not matched to a gene: 6. Per the germline V gene, CDR1 is SGHTA and CDR2 is FQGNSA. This CDR3 is 15 amino acids long. The CDR3 nucleotides are TGTGCCAGCAGCCCGGGAGGGGGCCGCAATCAGCCCCAGCATTTT. This gives the protein CASSPGGGRNQPQHF. Full variable domain (remainder filled in from reference TRBV7-2 and TRBJ1-5): GAGVSQSPSNKVTEKGKDVELRCDPISGHTALYWYRQSLGQGLEFLIYFQGNSAPDKSGLPSDRFSAERTGGSVSTLTIQRTQQEDSAVYLCASSPGGGRNQPQHFGDGTRLSIL.

This clonotype was observed at least ten times. The rearrangement links TRBV7-9 to TRBJ2-1; D unclear. V was clipped by 4 bases and J by 1 base, with 14 bases between them. The germline V gene has CDR1 SEHNR and CDR2 FQNEAQ (reference sequence). The CDR3 spans 16 residues. The CDR3 DNA reads as TGTGCCAGCAGCTCGTTTACTTATGGATCCTACAATGAGCAGTTCTTC. Its protein is CASSSFTYGSYNEQFF.

In DNA form, the CDR3 reads TGTGCCAGCAGCTTAGCGGAGGGAAGTCAGCCCCAGCATTTT. As protein: CASSLAEGSQPQHF. This chain uses TRBV7-2 with TRBJ1-5; D call uncertain. The germline V gene encodes CDR1 SGHTA and CDR2 FQGNSA. Trimming cost V 0 bases and J 6 bases, with 9 bases left between them. The CDR3 length is 14 residues.

Many counts were recorded for this clonotype. CDR3 DNA: TGTGCCAGCAGCTATTACAGGGGGCTAGGGAACACTGAAGCTTTCTTT. Amino acids: CASSYYRGLGNTEAFF. V is TRBV13 and J is TRBJ1-1; TRBD1 agrees at 9 bases. V lost 4 bases and J lost 1; bases outside the gene matches: 7. The CDR3 runs 16 residues. CDR1 and CDR2 from the germline V gene are PRHDT and FYEKMQ (reference sequence).

This clonotype was seen ten or more times. The V call is TRBV6-2 or TRBV6-3, the J call TRBJ2-5; D remains unclear. CDR1 and CDR2 (germline): MNHEY, SVGEGT. Trimming stripped 3 bases from V and 1 base from J, with 9 bases between. The CDR3 spans 14 residues. Here the CDR3 reads CASSYWSGQETQYF. The CDR3 DNA sequence: TGTGCCAGCAGTTATTGGTCGGGCCAAGAGACCCAGTACTTC.

This clonotype was counted many times. The chain is built from TRBV30 and TRBJ1-1, with D maybe TRBD1 (5 bases). Trimming removed 3 bases at V and 4 bases at J, with 18 bases between. Per germline, CDR1 GTSNPN and CDR2 SVGIG (reference sequence). The CDR3 loop spans 15 amino acids. CDR3 coding DNA: TGTGCCTGGAGCACCGGGGCTAGTCTGAGCACTGAAGCTTTCTTT. This codes for CAWSTGASLSTEAFF.

This clonotype was detected ten times or more. V is TRBV27 and J is TRBJ2-3, with TRBD2 matching 15 bases. The V gene end was trimmed by 6 bases and the J gene end by 4 bases; junction bases not matched to a gene: 8. The CDR3 totals 17 residues. The germline V gene encodes CDR1 MNHEY and CDR2 SMNVEV (reference sequence). The CDR3 nucleotides read TGTGCCAGCAGCGATACGGGACTAGCGGGAGGAGCAGATACGCAGTATTTT. Its protein is CASSDTGLAGGADTQYF.

This clonotype was seen ten or more times. V and J are TRBV20-1 and TRBJ1-2, with TRBD1 identical over 8 bases. The V segment lost 0 bases and the J segment 6 bases; nucleotides outside the gene matches: 9. The CDR3 spans 15 residues. CDR1 DFQATT and CDR2 SNEGSKA come from the germline V gene (reference sequence). The CDR3 DNA sequence: TGCAGTGCTAGAGACAAGGACAGGGTGTATGATGGCTACACCTTC. Translating it yields CSARDKDRVYDGYTF.

The V call is TRBV6-5, the J call TRBJ2-1; 7 nucleotides agree with TRBD2. The CDR3 is made up of 18 amino acids. Germline V gives CDR1 MNHEY, CDR2 SVGAGI. With V trimmed by 6 bases and J by 0 bases, 14 bases remained unmatched. CDR3 coding DNA: TGTGCCAGCAGCCTTTCCCGGTCAGCGGGGAGCTCCTACAATGAGCAGTTCTTC. Amino acid sequence: CASSLSRSAGSSYNEQFF.

This clonotype was counted at least ten times. This chain links TRBV28 with TRBJ1-5; possibly TRBD1 for D (6 bases). This CDR3 has 15 amino acids. Trimming cost V 1 base and J 0 bases, with 7 bases left between them. Per the germline V gene, CDR1 is MDHEN and CDR2 is SYDVKM. The CDR3 nucleotides are TGTGCCAGCAGTTTATCGGACAGTAGCAATCAGCCCCAGCATTTT. The encoded protein is CASSLSDSSNQPQHF.

This clonotype was found many times. The rearrangement uses TRBV3-1 and TRBJ2-7; TRBD2 matches at 8 bases. The V segment lost 5 bases and the J segment 2 bases; nucleotides outside the gene matches: 11. CDR1 is LGHDT and CDR2 is YNNKEL in the germline V gene (reference sequence). CDR3 size: 16 residues. The CDR3 bases are TGTGCCAGCAGCACTATAGCGGGATTTATCCCCTACGAGCAGTACTTC. Translating it yields CASSTIAGFIPYEQYF.

This clonotype was counted ten times or more. The V and J genes are TRBV20-1 and TRBJ2-1; 12 positions match TRBD2. Germline V gene sequence: CDR1 DFQATT, CDR2 SNEGSKA (reference sequence). Trimming took 5 bases from V and 4 from J; bases not matched to a gene: 9. The CDR3 spans 16 residues. This chain's CDR3 is CSALAGGPSRYNEQFF. CDR3 nucleotides: TGCAGTGCTCTAGCGGGAGGGCCATCAAGATACAATGAGCAGTTCTTC.

This clonotype was seen at least ten times. This rearrangement joins TRBV5-1 to TRBJ2-3; D may be TRBD1 or TRBD2 (5 bases each). This CDR3 is 13 amino acids long. V lost 4 bases and J lost 6, with 12 bases in between. Per the germline V gene, CDR1 is SGHRS and CDR2 is YFSETQ. CDR3 bases: TGCGCCAGCAGCCTGGGACCGTTGGATACGCAGTATTTT. Translated, it gives CASSLGPLDTQYF.

This clonotype came up many times. The J gene is TRBJ2-7, the V gene TRBV20-1; TRBD2 aligns across 11 bases. Trimming at V came to 3 bases and at J to 3 bases, leaving 7 bases not matched to a gene. CDR3 length: 15 amino acids. Germline assignment: CDR1 DFQATT and CDR2 SNEGSKA (reference sequence). CDR3 DNA: TGCAGTGCTAGGGATCGACTAGCGGGACTCTACGAGCAGTACTTC. Protein product: CSARDRLAGLYEQYF.

This clonotype showed up many times. The J gene is TRBJ2-3, the V gene TRBV9, with 9 positions matching TRBD1. Germline V gives CDR1 SGDLS, CDR2 YYNGEE. There are 15 residues in the CDR3. The J segment lost 9 bases and the V segment lost 2 bases, leaving 10 bases of the junction unmatched. CDR3 sequence reads: CASSVRDRESSTQYF. The DNA for the CDR3 is TGTGCCAGCAGCGTGAGGGACAGGGAGTCGTCCACGCAGTATTTT.

J is TRBJ2-7 and V is TRBV20-1; the D is unclear. Germline-derived CDR1 and CDR2 are DFQATT and SNEGSKA (reference sequence). The V end was cut by 0 bases, the J end by 2 bases, with 14 bases between. This CDR3 region has 15 residues. The CDR3 loop reads CSAREFDTNPYEQYF. The CDR3 DNA follows: TGCAGTGCTAGAGAGTTCGACACGAACCCCTACGAGCAGTACTTC.

This clonotype was detected ten times or more. The chain couples TRBV20-1 to TRBJ1-5, with a tentative D call TRBD1 (5 bases). CDR3 length: 12 residues. Trimming removed 6 bases at V and 5 bases at J, with 11 bases between. Germline values: CDR1 DFQATT, CDR2 SNEGSKA (reference sequence). The CDR3 is CSAQGLYQPQHF. The DNA for the CDR3 is TGCAGTGCCCAGGGACTATATCAGCCCCAGCATTTT.

This clonotype was observed at least ten times. This chain joins TRBV5-1 and TRBJ1-5; D uncertain. The V and J ends lost 2 bases and 7 bases respectively, with 10 bases between them. Germline values: CDR1 SGHRS, CDR2 YFSETQ. CDR3 length: 13 amino acids. CDR3 residues: CASSFDSEQPQHF. The CDR3 DNA sequence: TGCGCCAGCAGCTTTGATTCCGAGCAGCCCCAGCATTTT.

This clonotype was recorded at least ten times. V and J are TRBV3-1 and TRBJ2-7; perhaps TRBD2 as D (6 bases). Germline V gene sequence: CDR1 LGHDT, CDR2 YNNKEL (reference sequence). The CDR3 extends over 13 amino acids. Trimming cost V 6 bases and J 6 bases, with 15 bases left between them. The CDR3 protein is CASSQPGDGEQYF. CDR3 coding DNA: TGTGCCAGCAGTCAGCCGGGAGACGGCGAGCAGTACTTC.

This clonotype was observed a few times. V gene TRBV7-2 combines with J gene TRBJ2-7, with 7 bases fitting TRBD2. The germline CDR1 and CDR2 sequences are SGHTA and FQGNSA. V was clipped by 5 bases and J by 5 bases; unmatched bases: 12. CDR3 length: 15 residues. CDR3 amino acids: CASSPQGRGGNEQYF. The CDR3 coding sequence is TGTGCCAGCAGCCCCCAAGGGAGGGGCGGGAACGAGCAGTACTTC.

This clonotype came up many times. The chain is built from TRBV7-2 and TRBJ2-7; D not resolved. V lost 0 bases to trimming and J lost 0 bases, with 12 bases between them. CDR3 size: 16 residues. In germline, CDR1 is SGHTA, CDR2 FQGNSA. The CDR3 spells CASSLAPGHSSYEQYF. The CDR3 DNA reads TGTGCCAGCAGCTTAGCGCCGGGCCATAGCTCCTACGAGCAGTACTTC.

This clonotype was seen many times. V and J are TRBV7-9 and TRBJ1-1; 8 nucleotides match TRBD1. The V gene's germline CDR1 is SEHNR and CDR2 FQNEAQ (reference sequence). V gave up 5 bases and J gave up 1 base; unmatched junction bases: 3. The CDR3 length is 14 residues. CDR3 in DNA: TGTGCCAGCAGCCTGGGACAGGCGAACACTGAAGCTTTCTTT. Translating it yields CASSLGQANTEAFF.